Given below is one TCR beta chain in context. Its antigen is undetermined. TCRdb analysed the RACE reads with MiXCR anew, one entry per CDR3 protein. The sample lists approximately 80,000 distinct CDR3 sequences; under 15% were seen once. Germline trimming cut 6 bases from V and 2 bases from J; bases unmatched to any gene: 21. Germline lookup yields CDR1 SQVTM and CDR2 ANQGSEA. This CDR3 has 18 amino acids. This sample was taken from a study of human T cells and chemical hapten exposure. Study at large: Patients got weekly scalp diphenylcyclopropenone doses over the roughly 22-week study. Patch testing placed 0.01% DPC on the upper back, with readings at 6 days. Findings and limits, study-wide: As patch test score rose, PT1 expanded TCR counts tended to rise as well. Unchanged with DPC sensitization were TCRs above 1 in 1000 frequency.

Time point specified: patch test 3, about 24 weeks after DPC sensitization. The treatment denotes: therapeutic diphenylcyclopropenone sensitization with weekly scalp DPC. The sample was whole blood, taken in connection with sensitization to the hapten diphenylcyclopropenone (DPC). J is TRBJ1-2 and V is TRBV29-1; TRBD1 matches 7 bases. This clonotype originated in a woman aged 45-65 years with alopecia areata. Some clones in this sample may be carry-over from other donors' samples. CDR3 amino acids: CSVKNRLVPQGVNYGYTF. In DNA, the CDR3 is TGCAGCGTGAAAAACCGACTGGTCCCCCAGGGGGTCAACTATGGCTACACCTTC. Variable domain in full (rest from reference TRBV29-1 and TRBJ1-2): SAVISQKPSRDICQRGTSLTIQCQVDSQVTMMFWYRQQPGQSLTLIATANQGSEATYESGFVIDKFPISRPNLTFSTLTVSNMSPEDSSIYLCSVKNRLVPQGVNYGYTFGSGTRLTVV.